This passage covers 32 T cell receptor beta chains from one sample sequenced in a study of CXCR3-negative and CXCR3-positive naive CD8 T cells. The TRB cDNA libraries were prepared by 5' RACE with UMI labels. With the 5' RACE reads reprocessed, TCRdb shows one record per CDR3 protein and no DNA. This listing includes 100,000 to 150,000 distinct CDR3 sequences. The sample comprised naive CXCR3- CD8+ T cells from blood. Stated subset: CD45RO-CCR7+CD27+CD95- naive CD8+ T cells lacking CXCR3 (TNR3-). These receptors all stem from a human donor in good health. Some clones in this sample may be carry-over from other donors' samples.

V gene TRBV7-2 combines with J gene TRBJ2-7; TCRdb calls TRBD2, which cannot be checked without DNA. Germline V gene data show CDR1 as SGHTA and CDR2 as FQGNSA. The CDR3 extends over 15 amino acids. The CDR3 protein is CASSRLAGRIYEQYF.

V is TRBV14 and J is TRBJ2-1; the D call from TCRdb, TRBD1, cannot be confirmed without DNA. The length of the CDR3 is 15 residues. Germline values: CDR1 SGHDN, CDR2 FVKESK. Here the CDR3 reads CASSQSLKHYNEQFF.

The chain joins TRBV28 to TRBJ2-2; as DNA is missing, the TRBD1 call by TCRdb cannot be tested. CDR3 length: 16 residues. From germline, CDR1 is MDHEN and CDR2 SYDVKM. CDR3 sequence: CASSLFGGSSTGELFF.

V is TRBV20-1 and J is TRBJ1-1. Per the germline V gene, CDR1 is DFQATT and CDR2 is SNEGSKA (reference sequence). The CDR3 is made up of 12 amino acids. The CDR3 is CSGVGDLEGAFF.

V is TRBV20-1 and J is TRBJ1-5. Germline CDR1 DFQATT, CDR2 SNEGSKA (reference sequence). CDR3 size: 17 residues. The CDR3 sequence: CSALNRGETYSNQPQHF.

This chain joins TRBV28 and TRBJ2-7; TCRdb designates TRBD2, a call that cannot be tested without DNA. This CDR3 spans 17 amino acids. Per the germline V gene, CDR1 is MDHEN and CDR2 is SYDVKM. The CDR3 loop reads CASSTTSGRAYAYEQYF.

The CDR3 spells CASSWDNEQFF. V gene TRBV7-9 combines with J gene TRBJ2-1. The CDR3 is made up of 11 amino acids. CDR1 and CDR2 from the germline V gene are SEHNR and FQNEAQ (reference sequence).

This chain joins TRBV27 and TRBJ2-1. Germline CDR1 and CDR2: MNHEY and SMNVEV (reference sequence). The CDR3 contains 15 residues. The CDR3 protein is CASSLVGFSYNEQFF.

This chain joins TRBV29-1 and TRBJ2-2; TCRdb calls TRBD1, which cannot be checked without DNA. This CDR3 comprises 14 residues. CDR1 SQVTM and CDR2 ANQGSEA come from the germline V gene. The CDR3: CSGATGPGTGELFF.

The rearrangement links TRBV29-1 to TRBJ1-4. The CDR3 runs 13 residues. Germline values: CDR1 SQVTM, CDR2 ANQGSEA. The chain's CDR3 is CSVEFGGVEKLFF.

The chain couples TRBV19 to TRBJ1-2; as DNA is missing, the TRBD1 call by TCRdb cannot be tested. CDR1 is LNHDA, CDR2 SQIVND, per germline (reference sequence). This CDR3 contains 12 residues. The CDR3 is CASGPGNYGYTF. The variable domain in full, completed from reference TRBV19 and TRBJ1-2, reads DGGITQSPKYLFRKEGQNVTLSCEQNLNHDAMYWYRQDPGQGLRLIYYSQIVNDFQKGDIAEGYSVSREKKESFPLTVTSAQKNPTAFYLCASGPGNYGYTFGSGTRLTVV.

V gene TRBV28 combines with J gene TRBJ2-2. The CDR3 extends over 12 amino acids. Germline V CDR1 and CDR2: MDHEN, SYDVKM. CDR3 protein: CASSATFGELFF.

The chain has TRBV24-1 and TRBJ2-3; TCRdb's assignment of TRBD1 cannot be checked, as there is no DNA. The CDR3 totals 14 residues. CDR1 and CDR2 from the germline V gene are KGHDR and SFDVKD. The CDR3 loop reads CATSDPGEESTQYF.

The V gene is TRBV5-1, the J gene TRBJ2-5; TCRdb returns TRBD1, unconfirmable since there is no DNA. Germline V gene sequence: CDR1 SGHRS, CDR2 YFSETQ. The CDR3 consists of 17 residues. CDR3 residues: CARQPGQVFIVRETQYF.

The CDR3 loop reads CASSLRDREETQYF. The chain combines TRBV7-9 with TRBJ2-5; TCRdb names TRBD1, which stays unverified in the absence of DNA. Germline-derived CDR1 and CDR2 are SEHNR and FQNEAQ (reference sequence). The CDR3 contains 14 residues.

V gene TRBV4-1 combines with J gene TRBJ2-7. The CDR3 is made up of 13 amino acids. Per the germline V gene, CDR1 is MGHRA and CDR2 is YSYEKL. The CDR3 reads CASSQGSGYEQYF.

The chain links TRBV15 to TRBJ1-2. CDR1 LNHNV and CDR2 YYDKDF come from the germline V gene (reference sequence). The CDR3 length is 15 residues. The CDR3 is CATSRVAMEDYGYTF.

The genes are TRBV4-1 and TRBJ2-7; TCRdb indicates TRBD2, and absent DNA this call remains unverified. The CDR3 sequence is 16 residues long. The germline CDR1 and CDR2 sequences are MGHRA and YSYEKL. The CDR3 loop reads CASSQGRQSPTYEQYF.

V and J are TRBV5-1 and TRBJ2-7; TCRdb picks TRBD2, but there is no DNA to check that call. The length of the CDR3 is 15 residues. Germline loops: CDR1 SGHRS, CDR2 YFSETQ. This chain's CDR3 is CASSLAGSSGYEQYF.

The chain links TRBV5-1 to TRBJ2-1; the TCRdb call, TRBD2, lacks DNA for checking. Germline V gene lookup returns CDR1 SGHRS and CDR2 YFSETQ. CDR3 length: 17 amino acids. CDR3 in amino acids: CASSRLWASGGYNEQLF.

The rearrangement links TRBV27 to TRBJ2-7; without DNA, the TCRdb call of TRBD2 cannot be checked. The CDR3 loop spans 13 amino acids. Germline-derived CDR1 and CDR2 are MNHEY and SMNVEV (reference sequence). CDR3 loop: CASSSLAAYEQYF.

The CDR3 spells CASSEARDRQTYEQYF. The rearrangement joins TRBV10-1 to TRBJ2-7; the TCRdb D gene call, TRBD1, has no DNA to confirm it. The CDR3 extends over 16 amino acids. Germline V CDR1 and CDR2: WNHNN, SYGVQD (reference sequence).

The chain uses TRBV6-6 and TRBJ1-2; TCRdb lists TRBD1, though no DNA is available to test this call. CDR3 size: 15 residues. CDR1 and CDR2 from the germline V gene are MNHNY and SVGAGI (reference sequence). CDR3 in amino acids: CASSNGQGAWYGYTF.

The chain recombines TRBV29-1 with TRBJ2-7. This CDR3 has 13 amino acids. Germline CDR1 and CDR2: SQVTM and ANQGSEA. The CDR3 region is CSVEMEGLYEQYF.

V usage is TRBV29-1 and J usage is TRBJ2-1; the TCRdb call, TRBD2, lacks DNA for checking. The germline V gene has CDR1 SQVTM and CDR2 ANQGSEA. The CDR3 loop spans 14 amino acids. The CDR3 spells CSVESWTSYNEQFF.

The J gene is TRBJ2-7, the V gene TRBV9; TCRdb's D gene call, TRBD1, goes unchecked for lack of DNA. Germline loops: CDR1 SGDLS, CDR2 YYNGEE. There are 15 residues in the CDR3. The CDR3 is CASSVGQGDTYEQYF.

CDR3 in amino acids: CASSPGTWNQPQHF. The chain has TRBV3-1 and TRBJ1-5; the D call from TCRdb, TRBD1, cannot be confirmed without DNA. Germline V lookup: CDR1 LGHDT, CDR2 YNNKEL (reference sequence). The CDR3 runs 14 residues.

The rearrangement uses TRBV29-1 and TRBJ1-2; TCRdb names TRBD1, which stays unverified in the absence of DNA. The CDR3 contains 13 residues. Germline CDR1 SQVTM, CDR2 ANQGSEA. The CDR3 spells CSVDPFTGDGYTF.

The rearrangement links TRBV11-3 to TRBJ1-1; the D call from TCRdb, TRBD1, cannot be confirmed without DNA. The V gene's germline CDR1 is SGHNT and CDR2 YENEEA. The CDR3 extends over 13 amino acids. The CDR3 loop is CASSFLGGTEAFF.

This chain uses TRBV6-5 with TRBJ2-2; the TRBD1 assignment by TCRdb is unverifiable without DNA. The CDR3 spans 18 residues. Germline CDR1 and CDR2: MNHEY and SVGAGI. The CDR3 region is CASSYPRSGGGGTGELFF.

The rearrangement links TRBV20-1 to TRBJ1-1. Germline lookup yields CDR1 DFQATT and CDR2 SNEGSKA (reference sequence). The CDR3 totals 14 residues. This chain's CDR3 is CSARMGRRDTEAFF.

This CDR3 reads CATSRDRFIGELFF. This rearrangement joins TRBV15 to TRBJ2-2. This CDR3 has 14 residues. Germline V CDR1 and CDR2: LNHNV, YYDKDF (reference sequence).